This T cell receptor beta chain came from a study of T cell responses to AZD1222 COVID-19 vaccine. Study-level results: Per reports, nearly half of all spike-specific TCRs target regions that are unmutated in variants.

The CDR3 extends over 14 amino acids. The V gene's germline CDR1 is MNHNY and CDR2 SVGAGI (reference sequence). The trim removed 2 bases at V and 8 bases at J, leaving 5 bases unmatched. This clone was counted once. What it binds is not known. The assay was immunoSEQ multiplex PCR, and TCRdb's table has in-frame clones only and misses some. The table shows approximately 180,000 clones, with approximately 92% occurring only once. This specimen consisted of peripheral blood, obtained 28 days after the second dose of the MenACWY control vaccine. This sequence was found in an adult who received the MenACWY meningococcal vaccine as a control. The chain is built from TRBV6-6 and TRBJ1-2; TRBD1 matches 10 bases. The CDR3 sequence is CASSYDRGRRGYTF. The CDR3, as DNA: TGTGCCAGCAGTTACGACAGGGGGCGGAGGGGCTACACCTTC.